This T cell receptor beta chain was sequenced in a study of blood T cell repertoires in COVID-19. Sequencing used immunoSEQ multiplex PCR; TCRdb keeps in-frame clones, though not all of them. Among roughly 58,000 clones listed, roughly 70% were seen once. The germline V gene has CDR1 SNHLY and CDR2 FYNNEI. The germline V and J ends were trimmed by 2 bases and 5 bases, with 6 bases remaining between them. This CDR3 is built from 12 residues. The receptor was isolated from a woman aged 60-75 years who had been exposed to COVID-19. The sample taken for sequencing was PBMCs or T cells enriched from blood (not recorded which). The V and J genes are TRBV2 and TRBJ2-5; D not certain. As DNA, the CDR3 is TGTGCCAGCAGTGAATACAGTGAGACCCAGTACTTC. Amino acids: CASSEYSETQYF.